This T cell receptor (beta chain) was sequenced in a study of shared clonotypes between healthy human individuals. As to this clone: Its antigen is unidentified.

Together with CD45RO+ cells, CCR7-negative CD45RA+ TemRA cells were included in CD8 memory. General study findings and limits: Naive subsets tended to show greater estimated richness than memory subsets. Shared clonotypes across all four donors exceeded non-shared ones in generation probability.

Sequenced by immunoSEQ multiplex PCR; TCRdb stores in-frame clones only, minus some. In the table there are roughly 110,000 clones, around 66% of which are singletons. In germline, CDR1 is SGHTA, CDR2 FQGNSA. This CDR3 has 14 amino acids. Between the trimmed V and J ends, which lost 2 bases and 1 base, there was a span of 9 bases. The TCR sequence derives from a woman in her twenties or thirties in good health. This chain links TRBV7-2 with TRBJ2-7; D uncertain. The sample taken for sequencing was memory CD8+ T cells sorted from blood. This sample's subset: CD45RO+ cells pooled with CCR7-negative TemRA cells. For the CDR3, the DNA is TGTGCCAGCAGCTTAAGGCCACCTTCCTACGAGCAGTACTTC. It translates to CASSLRPPSYEQYF.